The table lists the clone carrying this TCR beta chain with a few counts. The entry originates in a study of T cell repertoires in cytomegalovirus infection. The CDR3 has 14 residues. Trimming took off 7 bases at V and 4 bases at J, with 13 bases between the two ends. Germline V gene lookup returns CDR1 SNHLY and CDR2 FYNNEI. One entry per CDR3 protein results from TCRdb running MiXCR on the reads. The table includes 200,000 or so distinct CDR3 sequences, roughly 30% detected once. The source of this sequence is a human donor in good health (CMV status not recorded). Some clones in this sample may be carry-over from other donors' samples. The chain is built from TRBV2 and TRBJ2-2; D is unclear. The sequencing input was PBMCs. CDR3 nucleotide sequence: TGTGCCAGCAATGGACGCTCAACCACCGGGGAGCTGTTTTTT. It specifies CASNGRSTTGELFF.